The clone carrying this T cell receptor (beta chain) was observed a single time. The CDR3 is 15 residues long. Trimming removed 3 bases at V and 5 bases at J, with 15 bases between. Per germline, CDR1 MNHEY and CDR2 SMNVEV (reference sequence). These data originate in a study of blood T cell repertoires in COVID-19. Clones were read by immunoSEQ multiplex PCR, and TCRdb kept only the in-frame ones, dropping some. In the table there are around 320,000 clones, about 87% of which are singletons. The sample consisted of peripheral blood. V usage is TRBV27 and J usage is TRBJ2-3; possible D gene TRBD2, 5 bases. This TCR derives from a woman younger than 45 who had recovered from COVID-19. The CDR3 DNA is TGTGCCAGCAGTTTGGATGGGGTTGCGGGAGATACGCAGTATTTT. This sequence encodes CASSLDGVAGDTQYF.